This TCR beta chain was found in a study of shared clonotypes between healthy human individuals. Only in-frame clones appear in the TCRdb table, and some are missing; sequencing was by immunoSEQ multiplex PCR. The table records 2 million to 2.5 million clones, 85% to 95% of them present only once. V lost 3 bases and J lost 7, with 16 bases in between. CDR3 size: 14 residues. Looked up from germline, CDR1 is MDHEN and CDR2 is SYDVKM. This clone appeared a single time. It was CD45RO-negative cells, positively selected for CCR7, that made up naive CD8 cells, with terminally differentiated effector memory CD45RA+ cells excluded.

This clonotype was obtained from a man aged 18 to 30 in good health. Some clones in this sample may be carry-over from other donors' samples. V and J are TRBV28 and TRBJ2-7; D call uncertain. Sequenced input: naive CD8+ T cells from PBMCs. The CDR3 loop reads CASSFITGILEQYF. CDR3 nucleotide sequence: TGTGCCAGCAGTTTTATTACGGGTATTCTGGAGCAGTACTTC.